This TCR beta chain was captured by sequencing in a study of cytomegalovirus exposure and HLA in healthy donors. Looked up from germline, CDR1 is SGHRS and CDR2 is YFSETQ. Trimming cost V 5 bases and J 6 bases; bases outside gene matches: 9. The CDR3 totals 14 residues. The PCR had 60 Vbeta and 13 Jbeta primers. Data came from immunoSEQ multiplex PCR; TCRdb stores just in-frame clones and leaves some out. Counted here are about 160,000 clones, around 80% occurring once; the ten biggest clones make up approximately 7%. The sequenced material came from PBMCs. This receptor was identified in a young woman in good health and CMV-seropositive. This chain uses TRBV5-1 with TRBJ1-2, with 8 bases fitting TRBD1. CDR3 DNA: TGCGCCAGCAGTCCTCAGGGGGCGGAAAATGGCTACACCTTC. This codes for CASSPQGAENGYTF.